This T cell receptor (beta chain) was found in a study of shared clonotypes between healthy human individuals. Original data processing: Filtering of immunoSEQ junctional sequences could not match full-length read filtering. Sequenced by immunoSEQ multiplex PCR; TCRdb stores in-frame clones only, minus some. V, J and clone size were drawn from that table, and D and trimming were deduced from the DNA. Of around 700,000 clones in the sample, around four fifths were seen once. Per the germline V gene, CDR1 is LNHDA and CDR2 is SQIVND (reference sequence). The CDR3 contains 15 residues. After removal of 9 bases from V and 3 bases from J, the junction contained 8 bases not matched to a gene.

The chain combines TRBV19 with TRBJ2-3, with 11 bases aligning to TRBD2. Material for sequencing was memory CD4+ T cells sorted from blood. The subset is: CD45RA-negative fraction. The receptor comes from a woman aged 25 to 45 in good health. The CDR3: CASRGTSGPTDTQYF. The CDR3 bases are TGTGCCAGCCGAGGGACTAGCGGTCCTACAGATACGCAGTATTTT.